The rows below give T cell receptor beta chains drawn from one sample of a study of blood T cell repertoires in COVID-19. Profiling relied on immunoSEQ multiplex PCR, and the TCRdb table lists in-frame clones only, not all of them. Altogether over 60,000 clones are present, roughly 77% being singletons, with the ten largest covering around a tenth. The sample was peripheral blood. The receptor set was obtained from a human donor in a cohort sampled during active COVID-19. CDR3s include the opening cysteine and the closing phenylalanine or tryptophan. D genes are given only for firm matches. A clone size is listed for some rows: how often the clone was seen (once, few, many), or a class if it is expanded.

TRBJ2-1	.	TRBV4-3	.	CASSPSGRAYNEQFF	TGCGCCAGCAGCCCCTCGGGCAGGGCCTACAATGAGCAGTTCTTC
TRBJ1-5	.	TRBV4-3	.	CASSQDGGNQPQHF	TGCGCCAGCAGCCAAGACGGCGGGAATCAGCCCCAGCATTTT
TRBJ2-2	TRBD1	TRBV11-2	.	CASSSGQGGTGELFF	TGTGCCAGCAGCTCGGGACAGGGAGGCACCGGGGAGCTGTTTTTT
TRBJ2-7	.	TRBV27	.	CASARARAHEQYF	TGTGCCAGCGCGAGGGCCCGAGCTCACGAGCAGTACTTC
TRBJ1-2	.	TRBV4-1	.	CASSPAGSSSVNYGYTF	TGCGCCAGCAGCCCCGCTGGCTCTTCGTCCGTAAACTATGGCTACACCTTC
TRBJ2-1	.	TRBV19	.	CASSLTGMGNEQFF	TGTGCCAGTAGTCTTACAGGCATGGGGAATGAGCAGTTCTTC
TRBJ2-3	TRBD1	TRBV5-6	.	CASSPPGDRVYTDTQYF	TGTGCCAGCAGCCCCCCTGGGGACAGGGTCTACACAGATACGCAGTATTTT
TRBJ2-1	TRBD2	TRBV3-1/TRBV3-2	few	CASSRLAGLSSYNEQFF	TGTGCCAGCAGCCGTCTAGCGGGCTTAAGCTCCTACAATGAGCAGTTCTTC
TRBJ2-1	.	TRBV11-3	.	CASSLGVYREDNEQFF	TGTGCCAGCAGCTTAGGGGTTTACAGGGAAGACAATGAGCAGTTCTTC
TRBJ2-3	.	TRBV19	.	CASTSSDTQYF	TGTGCCAGTACCTCTTCAGATACGCAGTATTTT
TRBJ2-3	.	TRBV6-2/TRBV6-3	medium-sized	CASSTRGSGLTDTQYF	TGTGCCAGCAGTACCCGGGGATCGGGGTTGACAGATACGCAGTATTTT
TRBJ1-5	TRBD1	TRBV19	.	CASTGTGGYYQPQHF	TGTGCCAGTACCGGGACAGGGGGGTATTATCAGCCCCAGCATTTT
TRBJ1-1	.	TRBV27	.	CASSPRGHMNTEAFF	TGTGCCAGCAGTCCAAGGGGACATATGAACACTGAAGCTTTCTTT
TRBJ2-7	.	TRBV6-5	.	CASSYGGSPLGEQYF	TGTGCCAGCAGTTACGGGGGGTCCCCTCTGGGGGAGCAGTACTTC
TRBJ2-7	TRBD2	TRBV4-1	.	CASSPRLAGAYEQYF	TGCGCCAGCAGCCCTCGACTAGCGGGAGCCTACGAGCAGTACTTC
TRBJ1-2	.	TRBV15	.	CATSNGRDILRYTF	TGTGCCACCAGCAACGGAAGGGACATCTTACGCTACACCTTC
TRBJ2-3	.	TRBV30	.	CAWSAGLFTDTQYF	TGTGCCTGGAGTGCCGGACTCTTCACAGATACGCAGTATTTT
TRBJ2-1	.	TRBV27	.	CASSLRPGLSPHNEQFF	TGTGCCAGCAGTTTACGTCCAGGACTCAGTCCACACAATGAGCAGTTCTTC
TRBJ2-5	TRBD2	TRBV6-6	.	CASSSGGSGSAETQYF	TGTGCCAGCAGTTCCGGGGGGAGCGGGAGTGCGGAGACCCAGTACTTC
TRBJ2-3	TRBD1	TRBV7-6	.	CASSLDVRQGADTQYF	TGTGCCAGCAGCTTAGATGTACGGCAGGGGGCTGATACGCAGTATTTT
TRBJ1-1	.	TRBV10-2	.	CASSEDQGPNTEAFF	TGCGCCAGCAGTGAGGACCAGGGCCCGAACACTGAAGCTTTCTTT
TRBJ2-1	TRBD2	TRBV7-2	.	CASSQWGLGIGNEQFF	TGTGCCAGCAGCCAGTGGGGACTAGGTATAGGGAATGAGCAGTTCTTC
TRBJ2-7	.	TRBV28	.	CASKPAALSYEQYF	TGTGCCAGCAAGCCAGCGGCGCTCTCCTACGAGCAGTACTTC
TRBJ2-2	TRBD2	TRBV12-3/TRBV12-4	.	CASSRGETGELFF	TGTGCCAGCAGTCGGGGGGAGACCGGGGAGCTGTTTTTT
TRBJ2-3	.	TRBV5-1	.	CASSLTRGDTQYF	TGCGCCAGCAGCTTGACGAGAGGAGATACGCAGTATTTT
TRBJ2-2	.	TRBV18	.	CASSPPQGLNTGELFF	TGTGCCAGCTCACCACCTCAGGGGTTAAACACCGGGGAGCTGTTTTTT
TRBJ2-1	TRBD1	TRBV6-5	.	CASRVTGTGYNEQFF	TGTGCCAGCAGAGTTACGGGGACAGGATACAATGAGCAGTTCTTC
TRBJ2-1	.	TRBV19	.	CASSIVDRDEQFF	TGTGCCAGTAGTATAGTAGATCGGGATGAGCAGTTCTTC
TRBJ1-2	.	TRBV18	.	CASSPGVSSSWGYTF	TGTGCCAGCTCACCAGGGGTGTCTAGCTCATGGGGCTACACCTTC
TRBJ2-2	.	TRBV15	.	CATSSLRGMELFF	TGTGCCACCAGCAGCCTGAGGGGGATGGAGCTGTTTTTT
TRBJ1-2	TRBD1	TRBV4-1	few	CASSPLVGTGSGYTF	TGCGCCAGCAGCCCACTTGTTGGGACAGGGAGTGGCTACACCTTC
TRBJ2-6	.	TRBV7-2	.	CASSPQPPGSGANVLTF	TGTGCCAGCAGCCCTCAACCCCCGGGGTCTGGGGCCAACGTCCTGACTTTC
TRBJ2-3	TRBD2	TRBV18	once	CASSPLAGADTQYF	TGTGCCAGCTCACCCCTAGCGGGAGCAGATACGCAGTATTTT
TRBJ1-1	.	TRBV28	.	CASNGGNTEAFF	TGTGCCAGCAACGGGGGGAACACTGAAGCTTTCTTT
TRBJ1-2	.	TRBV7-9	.	CASSLGGGGYTF	TGTGCCAGCAGCTTGGGAGGGGGGGGCTACACCTTC
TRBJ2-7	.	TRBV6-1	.	CASSEALFSGEELYEQYF	TGTGCCAGCAGTGAAGCGCTGTTCTCGGGAGAGGAGCTCTACGAGCAGTACTTC
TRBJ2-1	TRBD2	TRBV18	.	CASSLSTSGRWGEQFF	TGTGCCAGCTCACTATCGACTAGCGGGAGATGGGGAGAGCAGTTCTTC
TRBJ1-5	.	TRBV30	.	CAWSDRDNQPQHF	TGTGCCTGGAGTGACAGGGACAATCAGCCCCAGCATTTT
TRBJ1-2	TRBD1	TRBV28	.	CASSLTGQGVYGYTF	TGTGCCAGCAGTTTGACAGGACAGGGGGTTTATGGCTACACCTTC
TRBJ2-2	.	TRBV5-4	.	CASSLDSTGGELFF	TGTGCCAGCAGCTTGGATAGTACAGGCGGGGAGCTGTTTTTT
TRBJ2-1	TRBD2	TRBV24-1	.	CATSEERGGEQFF	TGTGCCACCAGTGAGGAGCGGGGGGGTGAGCAGTTCTTC
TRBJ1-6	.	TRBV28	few	CASSLEYNSPLHF	TGTGCCAGCAGTTTGGAGTATAATTCACCCCTCCACTTT
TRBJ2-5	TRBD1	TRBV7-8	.	CASSSSQGPHWTQYF	TGTGCCAGCAGCTCCTCACAGGGGCCGCATTGGACCCAGTACTTC
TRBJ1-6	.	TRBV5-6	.	CASSFGRGNNSPLHF	TGTGCCAGCAGCTTCGGTCGGGGGAATAATTCACCCCTCCACTTT